This entry lists 16 T cell receptor beta chains sequenced from one sample in a study of shared clonotypes between healthy human individuals. Sequencing used immunoSEQ multiplex PCR; TCRdb keeps in-frame clones, though not all of them. The table includes about 2.4 million clones, roughly 92% detected once. What was sequenced was naive CD4+ T cells sorted from blood. Subset noted: CD45RA+ positively selected. The receptors were sampled from a man aged 18 to 30 in good health.

The chain links TRBV11-2 to TRBJ2-7, with 7 bases identical to TRBD2. CDR1 is SGHAT and CDR2 is FQNNGV in the germline V gene. The CDR3 length is 14 residues. V was clipped by 8 bases and J by 7 bases; unmatched bases: 14. CDR3 bases: TGTGCCAGCCGAACCCCCCAGGGAGGGCGGGAGCAGTACTTC. The encoded protein is CASRTPQGGREQYF.

This chain links TRBV7-3 with TRBJ2-1, with D unresolved. This CDR3 has 15 amino acids. V shed 2 bases and J shed 0 bases, with 8 bases lying between them. The germline V gene has CDR1 SGHTA and CDR2 FQGTGA. The CDR3 region is CASSLDGYSYNEQFF. CDR3 bases: TGTGCCAGCAGCTTAGACGGGTACTCCTACAATGAGCAGTTCTTC.

CDR3 loop: CASSLGVKYEQYF. The CDR3 DNA is TGTGCCAGCAGCTTGGGGGTGAAATACGAGCAGTACTTC. The chain couples TRBV5-6 to TRBJ2-7, with D hard to call. V lost 0 bases and J 4 bases, leaving 8 bases between the germline ends. From germline, CDR1 is SGHDT and CDR2 YYEEEE. The CDR3 runs 13 residues.

A single count supports this clone. The chain uses TRBV18 and TRBJ1-1, with TRBD1 identical over 8 bases. CDR1 and CDR2 from the germline V gene are KGHSH and LQKENI. The V gene end was trimmed by 8 bases and the J gene end by 6 bases; junction bases not matched to a gene: 14. The CDR3 is 15 amino acids. DNA of the CDR3: TGTGCCAGCACCCTTCAGGGGGCGGCGGGCCCTGAAGCTTTCTTT. As protein: CASTLQGAAGPEAFF.

V and J are TRBV5-1 and TRBJ2-5; tentative D call: TRBD2 (5 bases). CDR3 length: 15 amino acids. Germline CDR1 and CDR2: SGHRS and YFSETQ. The V end was cut by 0 bases, the J end by 5 bases, with 14 bases between. CDR3 region: CASSLDPGREETQYF. Written as DNA, the CDR3 is TGCGCCAGCAGCTTGGACCCGGGGAGAGAGGAGACCCAGTACTTC.

DNA for the CDR3: TGTGCCTGCCTCCGGAGTGGTGGCGGCTACACCTTC. As protein: CACLRSGGGYTF. The chain links TRBV30 to TRBJ1-2, with unresolved D. Germline CDR1 GTSNPN, CDR2 SVGIG (reference sequence). The CDR3 contains 12 residues. V was trimmed by 6 bases and J by 8 bases, leaving 16 bases between them.

The chain is built from TRBV2 and TRBJ1-2; perhaps TRBD1 as D (6 bases). The CDR3 totals 14 residues. V dropped 9 bases and J dropped 0 bases, with 14 bases sitting between them. CDR1 is SNHLY, CDR2 FYNNEI, per germline. The CDR3 here is CASPTGLANYGYTF. The CDR3 DNA is TGTGCCAGTCCTACAGGGTTGGCTAACTATGGCTACACCTTC.

This chain links TRBV27 with TRBJ1-5; 7 nucleotides align to TRBD1. The germline V gene encodes CDR1 MNHEY and CDR2 SMNVEV (reference sequence). This CDR3 is 17 amino acids long. The junction had 11 bases not matched to a gene; V was cut back by 6 bases and J by 0 bases. CDR3 bases: TGTGCCAGCAGCCACCACACCGGGACAGATAGCAATCAGCCCCAGCATTTT. Protein product: CASSHHTGTDSNQPQHF.

This clone was seen a handful of times. V is TRBV9 and J is TRBJ1-4; unclear D gene. Per the germline V gene, CDR1 is SGDLS and CDR2 is YYNGEE. This CDR3 region has 13 residues. V lost 3 bases and J lost 8, with 11 bases in between. In DNA, the CDR3 is TGTGCCAGCAGCGGACTGAGTGGAGAAAAACTGTTTTTT. Protein: CASSGLSGEKLFF.

The V gene is TRBV25-1, the J gene TRBJ1-3; D not resolved. V lost 4 bases and J 0 bases, leaving 10 bases between the germline ends. The CDR3 contains 15 residues. Germline assignment: CDR1 MGHDK and CDR2 SYGVNS. CDR3 sequence (DNA): TGTGCCAGCAGTGCACAAAGGAGCTCTGGAAACACCATATATTTT. It yields the protein CASSAQRSSGNTIYF.

The chain combines TRBV5-4 with TRBJ2-5, with 8 bases aligning to TRBD2. The CDR3 is 13 residues long. CDR1 and CDR2 from the germline V gene are SGHNT and YYREEE (reference sequence). J gave up 4 bases and V 3 bases, and 2 bases lay outside the gene matches. The CDR3 is CASSSGLGETQYF. The DNA for the CDR3 is TGTGCCAGCAGCTCGGGACTAGGAGAGACCCAGTACTTC. The variable domain in full, completed from reference TRBV5-4 and TRBJ2-5, reads ETGVTQSPTHLIKTRGQQVTLRCSSQSGHNTVSWYQQALGQGPQFIFQYYREEENGRGNFPPRFSGLQFPNYSSELNVNALELDDSALYLCASSSGLGETQYFGPGTRLLVL.

The chain has TRBV9 and TRBJ2-4; D may be TRBD1 or TRBD2 (5 bases each). V was cut by 1 base and J by 4 bases, with 24 bases left in between. Germline V CDR1 and CDR2: SGDLS, YYNGEE. This CDR3 comprises 19 residues. CDR3 nucleotide sequence: TGTGCCAGCAGCGTAAAGCACTTGGGGGTCGTGGGTATTAAAAACATTCAGTACTTC. Its translation: CASSVKHLGVVGIKNIQYF.

As regards this clone: At the DNA level, this CDR3 is encoded by other sequences in the same sample as well. The gene calls are TRBV20-1 and TRBJ2-7; D is uncertain. Trimming shortened V by 2 bases and J by 2 bases, and 1 base separated the two germline ends. This CDR3 has 10 amino acids. Per germline, CDR1 DFQATT and CDR2 SNEGSKA (reference sequence). Here the CDR3 DNA reads TGCAGTGCTAGAACCTACGAGCAGTACTTC. This translates into CSARTYEQYF.

Remarks on this clone: This CDR3 is also generated by other DNA sequences in the sample. This chain links TRBV6-1 with TRBJ2-7; D remains unclear. Trimming removed 6 bases at V and 1 base at J, with 7 bases between. There are 12 residues in the CDR3. The germline gives CDR1 MNHNS, CDR2 SASEGT. Written as DNA, the CDR3 is TGTGCCAGCAGGACTGTATCCTACGAGCAGTACTTC. It is translated as CASRTVSYEQYF.

The V gene is TRBV2, the J gene TRBJ2-3; 9 bases are a match to TRBD2. This CDR3 spans 15 amino acids. Germline V CDR1 and CDR2: SNHLY, FYNNEI. With V trimmed by 4 bases and J by 6 bases, 8 bases remained unmatched. This CDR3 reads CASSGGSGGGDTQYF. The CDR3 region has the DNA TGTGCCAGCAGTGGAGGTAGCGGGGGAGGGGATACGCAGTATTTT. The full variable domain, in which reference TRBV2 and TRBJ2-3 provide the parts outside the CDR3, is EPEVTQTPSHQVTQMGQEVILRCVPISNHLYFYWYRQILGQKVEFLVSFYNNEISEKSEIFDDQFSVERPDGSNFTLKIRSTKLEDSAMYFCASSGGSGGGDTQYFGPGTRLTVL.

V usage is TRBV5-4 and J usage is TRBJ2-3; 8 bases align to TRBD2. Germline assignment: CDR1 SGHNT and CDR2 YYREEE (reference sequence). The CDR3 is 16 residues long. The V gene end was trimmed by 2 bases and the J gene end by 2 bases; junction bases not matched to a gene: 7. The CDR3 reads CASSFRGSGVTDTQYF. CDR3 bases: TGTGCCAGCAGCTTCCGGGGTAGCGGGGTCACAGATACGCAGTATTTT.